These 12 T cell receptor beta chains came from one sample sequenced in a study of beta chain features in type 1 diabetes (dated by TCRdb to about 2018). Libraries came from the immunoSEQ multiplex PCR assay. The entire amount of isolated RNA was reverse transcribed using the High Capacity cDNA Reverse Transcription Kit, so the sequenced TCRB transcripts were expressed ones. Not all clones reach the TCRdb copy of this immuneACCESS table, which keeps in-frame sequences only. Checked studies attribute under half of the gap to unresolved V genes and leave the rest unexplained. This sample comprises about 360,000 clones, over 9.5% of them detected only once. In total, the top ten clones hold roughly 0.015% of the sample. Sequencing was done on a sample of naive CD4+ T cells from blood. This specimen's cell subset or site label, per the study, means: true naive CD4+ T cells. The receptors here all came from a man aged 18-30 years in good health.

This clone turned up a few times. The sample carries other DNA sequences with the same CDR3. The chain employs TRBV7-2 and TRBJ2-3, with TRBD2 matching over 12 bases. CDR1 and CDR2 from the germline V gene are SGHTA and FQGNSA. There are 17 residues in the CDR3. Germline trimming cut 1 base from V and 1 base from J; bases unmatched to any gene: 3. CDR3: CASSLVASGGGTDTQYF. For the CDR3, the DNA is TGTGCCAGCAGCTTAGTGGCTAGCGGGGGGGGCACAGATACGCAGTATTTT.

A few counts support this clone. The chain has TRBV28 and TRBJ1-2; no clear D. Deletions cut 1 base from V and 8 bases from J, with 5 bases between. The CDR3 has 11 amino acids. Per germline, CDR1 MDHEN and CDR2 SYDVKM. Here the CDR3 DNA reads TGTGCCAGCAGTTTATCGGTGGGCTACACCTTC. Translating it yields CASSLSVGYTF.

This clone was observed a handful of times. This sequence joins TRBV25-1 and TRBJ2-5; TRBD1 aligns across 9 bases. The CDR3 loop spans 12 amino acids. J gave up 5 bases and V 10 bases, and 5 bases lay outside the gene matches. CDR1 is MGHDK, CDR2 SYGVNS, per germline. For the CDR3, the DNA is TGTGCCACTACAGGGGGCTGGGAGACCCAGTACTTC. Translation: CATTGGWETQYF.

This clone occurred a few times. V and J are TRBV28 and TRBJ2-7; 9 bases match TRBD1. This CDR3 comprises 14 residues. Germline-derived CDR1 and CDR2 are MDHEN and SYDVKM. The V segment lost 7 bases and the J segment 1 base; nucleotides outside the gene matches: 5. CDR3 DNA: TGTGCCAGCAACCTCGGGACAGGGTCCTACGAGCAGTACTTC. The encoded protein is CASNLGTGSYEQYF.

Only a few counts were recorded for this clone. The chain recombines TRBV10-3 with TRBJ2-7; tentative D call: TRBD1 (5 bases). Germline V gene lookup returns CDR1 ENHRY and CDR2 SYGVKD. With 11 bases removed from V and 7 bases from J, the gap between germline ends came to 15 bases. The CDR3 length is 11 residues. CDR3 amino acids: CAARTIGEQYF. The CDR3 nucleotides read TGTGCCGCAAGGACAATTGGTGAGCAGTACTTC.

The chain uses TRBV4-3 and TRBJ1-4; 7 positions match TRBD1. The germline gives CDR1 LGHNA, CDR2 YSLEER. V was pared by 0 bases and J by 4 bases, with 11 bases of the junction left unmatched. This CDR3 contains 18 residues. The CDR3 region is CASSQDLWTGADNEKLFF. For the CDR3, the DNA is TGCGCCAGCAGCCAAGATCTGTGGACAGGAGCCGATAATGAAAAACTGTTTTTT.

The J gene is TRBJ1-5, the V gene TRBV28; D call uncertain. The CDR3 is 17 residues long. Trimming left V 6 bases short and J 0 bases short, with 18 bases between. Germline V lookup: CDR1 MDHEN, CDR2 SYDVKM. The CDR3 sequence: CASRAGRSLYSNQPQHF. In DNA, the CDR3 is TGTGCCAGCAGGGCGGGGAGAAGCCTCTATAGCAATCAGCCCCAGCATTTT. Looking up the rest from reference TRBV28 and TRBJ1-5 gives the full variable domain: DVKVTQSSRYLVKRTGEKVFLECVQDMDHENMFWYRQDPGLGLRLIYFSYDVKMKEKGDIPEGYSVSREKKERFSLILESASTNQTSMYLCASRAGRSLYSNQPQHFGDGTRLSIL.

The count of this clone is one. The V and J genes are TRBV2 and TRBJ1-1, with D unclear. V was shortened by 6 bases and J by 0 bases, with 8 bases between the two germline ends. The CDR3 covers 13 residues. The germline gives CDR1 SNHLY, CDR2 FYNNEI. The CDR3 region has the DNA TGTGCCAGCAGGGGGAGCCTGAACACTGAAGCTTTCTTT. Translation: CASRGSLNTEAFF.

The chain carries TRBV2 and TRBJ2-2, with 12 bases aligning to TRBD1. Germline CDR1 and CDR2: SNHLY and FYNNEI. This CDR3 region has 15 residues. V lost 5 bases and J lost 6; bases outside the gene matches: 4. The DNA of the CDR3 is TGTGCCAGCAGTCGGGACAGGGGGCTTTCCGGGGAGCTGTTTTTT. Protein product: CASSRDRGLSGELFF. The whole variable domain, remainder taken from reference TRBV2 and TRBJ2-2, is EPEVTQTPSHQVTQMGQEVILRCVPISNHLYFYWYRQILGQKVEFLVSFYNNEISEKSEIFDDQFSVERPDGSNFTLKIRSTKLEDSAMYFCASSRDRGLSGELFFGEGSRLTVL.

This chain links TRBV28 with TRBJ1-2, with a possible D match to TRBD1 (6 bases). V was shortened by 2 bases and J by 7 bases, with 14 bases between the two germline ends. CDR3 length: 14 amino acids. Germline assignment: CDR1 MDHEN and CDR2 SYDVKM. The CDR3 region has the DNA TGTGCCAGCAGTTTAGTACAGGGAAGCCGTGGCTACACCTTC. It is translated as CASSLVQGSRGYTF.

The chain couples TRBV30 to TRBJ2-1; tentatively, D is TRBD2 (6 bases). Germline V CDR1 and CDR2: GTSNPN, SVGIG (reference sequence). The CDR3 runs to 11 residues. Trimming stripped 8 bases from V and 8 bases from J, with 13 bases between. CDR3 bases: TGTGCCCGGGGGACGACGGATGAGCAGTTCTTC. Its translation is CARGTTDEQFF.

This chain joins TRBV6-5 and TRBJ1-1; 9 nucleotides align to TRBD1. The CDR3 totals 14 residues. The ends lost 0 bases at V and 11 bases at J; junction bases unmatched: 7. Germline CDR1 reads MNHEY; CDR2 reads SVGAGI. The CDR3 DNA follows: TGTGCCAGCAGTTACTCCTGGGACAGGGTGTTGGCTTTCTTT. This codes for CASSYSWDRVLAFF.